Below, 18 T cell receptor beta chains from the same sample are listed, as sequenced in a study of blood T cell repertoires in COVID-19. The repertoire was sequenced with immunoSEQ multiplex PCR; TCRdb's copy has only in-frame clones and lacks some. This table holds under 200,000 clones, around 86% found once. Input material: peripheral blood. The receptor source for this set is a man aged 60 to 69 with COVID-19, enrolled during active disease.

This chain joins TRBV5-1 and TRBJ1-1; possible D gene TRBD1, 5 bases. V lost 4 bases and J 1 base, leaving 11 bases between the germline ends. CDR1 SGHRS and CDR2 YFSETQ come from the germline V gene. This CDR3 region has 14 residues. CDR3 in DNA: TGCGCCAGCAGCCAAACGACAGAGAACACTGAAGCTTTCTTT. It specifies CASSQTTENTEAFF. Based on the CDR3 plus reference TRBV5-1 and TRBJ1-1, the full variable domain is KAGVTQTPRYLIKTRGQQVTLSCSPISGHRSVSWYQQTPGQGLQFLFEYFSETQRNKGNFPGRFSGRQFSNSRSEMNVSTLELGDSALYLCASSQTTENTEAFFGQGTRLTVV.

The CDR3 spells CAISPSGGTSGGTAYEQYF. CDR3 nucleotides: TGTGCCATCAGTCCCTCCGGGGGAACTAGCGGGGGGACCGCCTACGAGCAGTACTTC. The chain combines TRBV10-3 with TRBJ2-7; 12 bases agree with TRBD2. Germline V lookup: CDR1 ENHRY, CDR2 SYGVKD. This CDR3 has 19 residues. Trimming took 5 bases from V and 2 from J; bases not matched to a gene: 16.

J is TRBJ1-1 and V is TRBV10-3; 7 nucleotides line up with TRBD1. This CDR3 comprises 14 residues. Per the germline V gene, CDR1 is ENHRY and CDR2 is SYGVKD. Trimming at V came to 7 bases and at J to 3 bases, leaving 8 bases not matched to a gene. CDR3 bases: TGTGCCATCAATCCGACAGGGAGCGACACTGAAGCTTTCTTT. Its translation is CAINPTGSDTEAFF.

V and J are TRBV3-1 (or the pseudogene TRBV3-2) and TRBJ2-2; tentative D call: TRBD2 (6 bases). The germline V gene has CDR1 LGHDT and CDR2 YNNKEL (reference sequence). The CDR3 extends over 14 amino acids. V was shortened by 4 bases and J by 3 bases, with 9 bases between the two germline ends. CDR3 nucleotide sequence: TGTGCCAGCAGCCTCGGGAGCTACACCGGGGAGCTGTTTTTT. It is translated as CASSLGSYTGELFF.

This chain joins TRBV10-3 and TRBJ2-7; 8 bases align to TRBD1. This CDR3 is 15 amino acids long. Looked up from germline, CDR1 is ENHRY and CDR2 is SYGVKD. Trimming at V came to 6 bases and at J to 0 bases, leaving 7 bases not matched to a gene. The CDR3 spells CAIREGQATSYEQYF. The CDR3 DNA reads TGTGCCATCAGGGAGGGACAGGCGACCTCCTACGAGCAGTACTTC.

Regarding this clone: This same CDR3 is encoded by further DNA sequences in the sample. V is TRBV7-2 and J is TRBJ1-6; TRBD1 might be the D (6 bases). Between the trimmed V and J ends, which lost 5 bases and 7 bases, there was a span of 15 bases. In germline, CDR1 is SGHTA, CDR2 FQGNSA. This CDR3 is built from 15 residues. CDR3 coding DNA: TGTGCCAGCAGCCTAGGCACAGGGACCAATTCACCCCTCCACTTT. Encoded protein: CASSLGTGTNSPLHF. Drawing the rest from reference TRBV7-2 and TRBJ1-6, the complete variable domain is GAGVSQSPSNKVTEKGKDVELRCDPISGHTALYWYRQSLGQGLEFLIYFQGNSAPDKSGLPSDRFSAERTGGSVSTLTIQRTQQEDSAVYLCASSLGTGTNSPLHFGNGTRLTVT.

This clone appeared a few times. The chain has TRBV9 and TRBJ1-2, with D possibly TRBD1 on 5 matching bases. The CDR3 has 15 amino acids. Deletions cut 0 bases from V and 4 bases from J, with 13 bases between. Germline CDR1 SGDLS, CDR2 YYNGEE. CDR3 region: CASSVGQSVLYGYTF. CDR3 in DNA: TGTGCCAGCAGCGTAGGACAGTCTGTTCTCTATGGCTACACCTTC.

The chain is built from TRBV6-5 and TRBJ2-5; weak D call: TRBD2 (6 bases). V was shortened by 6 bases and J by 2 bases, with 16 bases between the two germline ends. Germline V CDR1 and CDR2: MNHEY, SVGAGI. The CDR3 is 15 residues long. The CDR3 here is CASRERAGQQETQYF. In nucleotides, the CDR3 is TGTGCCAGCAGGGAGAGAGCGGGTCAACAAGAGACCCAGTACTTC.

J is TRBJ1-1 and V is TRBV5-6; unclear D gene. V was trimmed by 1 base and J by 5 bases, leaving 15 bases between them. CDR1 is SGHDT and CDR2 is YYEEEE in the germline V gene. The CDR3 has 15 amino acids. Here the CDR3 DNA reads TGTGCCAGCAGCTTGTCGGCGGATGGGTGGACTGAAGCTTTCTTT. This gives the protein CASSLSADGWTEAFF.

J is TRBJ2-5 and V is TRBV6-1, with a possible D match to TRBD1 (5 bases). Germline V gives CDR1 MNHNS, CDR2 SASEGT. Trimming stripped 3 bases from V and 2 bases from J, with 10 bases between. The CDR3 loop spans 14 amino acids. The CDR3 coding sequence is TGTGCCAGCAGTGATGGGGCAGGTCAAGAGACCCAGTACTTC. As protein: CASSDGAGQETQYF.

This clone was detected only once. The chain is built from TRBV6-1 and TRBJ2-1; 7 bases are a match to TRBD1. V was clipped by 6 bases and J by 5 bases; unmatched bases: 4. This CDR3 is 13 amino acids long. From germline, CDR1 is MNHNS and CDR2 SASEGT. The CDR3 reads CASRNDRDNEQFF. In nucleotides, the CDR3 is TGTGCCAGCAGGAATGACAGGGACAATGAGCAGTTCTTC.

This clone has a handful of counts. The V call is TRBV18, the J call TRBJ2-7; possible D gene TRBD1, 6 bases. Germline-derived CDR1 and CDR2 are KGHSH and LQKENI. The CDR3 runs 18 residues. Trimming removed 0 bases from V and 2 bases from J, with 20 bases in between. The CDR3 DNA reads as TGTGCCAGCTCACCACCGGGAATGCGAACAGGGCGGACCTACGAGCAGTACTTC. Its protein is CASSPPGMRTGRTYEQYF.

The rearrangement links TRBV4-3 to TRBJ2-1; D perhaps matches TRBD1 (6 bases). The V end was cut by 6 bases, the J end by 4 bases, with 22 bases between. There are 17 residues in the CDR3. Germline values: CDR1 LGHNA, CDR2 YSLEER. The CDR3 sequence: CASSALAGTQLYNEQFF. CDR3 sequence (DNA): TGCGCCAGCAGTGCCCTAGCCGGGACACAGCTTTACAATGAGCAGTTCTTC.

The DNA for the CDR3 is TGTGCCAGCAAAGCCAACTCTGGAAACACCATATATTTT. Its protein product is CASKANSGNTIYF. V usage is TRBV2 and J usage is TRBJ1-3; D unclear. The germline V gene encodes CDR1 SNHLY and CDR2 FYNNEI. V dropped 7 bases and J dropped 0 bases, with 7 bases sitting between them. There are 13 residues in the CDR3. The full variable domain, rest sourced from reference TRBV2 and TRBJ1-3, is EPEVTQTPSHQVTQMGQEVILRCVPISNHLYFYWYRQILGQKVEFLVSFYNNEISEKSEIFDDQFSVERPDGSNFTLKIRSTKLEDSAMYFCASKANSGNTIYFGEGSWLTVV.

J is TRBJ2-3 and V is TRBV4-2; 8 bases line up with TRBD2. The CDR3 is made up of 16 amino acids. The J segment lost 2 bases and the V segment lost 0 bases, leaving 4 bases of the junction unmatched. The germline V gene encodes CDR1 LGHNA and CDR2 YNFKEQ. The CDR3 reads CASSQEPGGHTDTQYF. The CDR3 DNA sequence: TGTGCCAGCAGCCAAGAGCCGGGAGGGCACACAGATACGCAGTATTTT.

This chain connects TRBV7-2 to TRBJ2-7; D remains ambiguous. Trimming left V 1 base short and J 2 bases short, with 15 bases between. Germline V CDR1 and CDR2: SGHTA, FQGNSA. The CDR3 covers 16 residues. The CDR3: CASSLGPLVPTYEQYF. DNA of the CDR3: TGTGCCAGCAGCTTAGGCCCTCTAGTTCCCACCTACGAGCAGTACTTC.

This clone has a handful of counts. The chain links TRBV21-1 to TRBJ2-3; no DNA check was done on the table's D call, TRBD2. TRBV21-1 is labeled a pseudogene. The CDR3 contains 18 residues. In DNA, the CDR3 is TGTGCCAGCAGCACTTGGACTATACTAGCGGGGATCACAGATACGCAGTATTTT. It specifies CASSTWTILAGITDTQYF.

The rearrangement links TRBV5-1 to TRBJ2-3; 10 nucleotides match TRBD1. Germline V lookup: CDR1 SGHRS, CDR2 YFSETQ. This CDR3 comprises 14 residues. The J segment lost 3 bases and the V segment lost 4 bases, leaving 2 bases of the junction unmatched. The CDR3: CASSDRGRTDTQYF. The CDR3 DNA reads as TGCGCCAGCAGCGACAGGGGGCGGACAGATACGCAGTATTTT.